A single sample gave rise to the 10 T cell receptor beta chains below, sequenced in a study of blood T cells in healthy people across ages. A second roughly 7 to 11 cycle PCR used barcoded and J-beta primers. TCRdb re-called the 5' RACE reads through MiXCR, storing one row per CDR3 protein. Of fewer than 950,000 distinct CDR3 sequences listed, under 40% are singletons. Sequencing was performed on blood. The receptors stem from a man aged 18 to 30 in good health.

This chain joins TRBV2 and TRBJ2-1; possibly TRBD1 or TRBD2 for D (5 bases each). The V gene's germline CDR1 is SNHLY and CDR2 FYNNEI. The V gene lost 4 bases and the J gene lost 8 bases, with 12 bases spanning the gap. There are 13 residues in the CDR3. The CDR3 reads CASSGGGFDEQFF. For the CDR3, the DNA is TGTGCCAGCAGTGGTGGGGGTTTCGATGAGCAGTTCTTC.

The J gene is TRBJ2-3, the V gene TRBV20-1; 14 bases are shared with TRBD2. This CDR3 spans 16 amino acids. Germline-derived CDR1 and CDR2 are DFQATT and SNEGSKA (reference sequence). The junction had 6 bases not matched to a gene; V was cut back by 5 bases and J by 2 bases. CDR3 loop: CSARTSGGPNTDTQYF. CDR3 DNA sequence: TGCAGTGCTCGGACTAGCGGGGGGCCGAACACAGATACGCAGTATTTT.

As to this clonotype: This sequence may be a read error, since a much larger clone differs from it by one base. This chain connects TRBV4-3 to TRBJ1-4; D is ambiguous. V was cut by 4 bases and J by 5 bases, with 17 bases left in between. Germline V gene lookup returns CDR1 LGHNA and CDR2 YSLEER. This CDR3 has 16 residues. The chain's CDR3 is CASSRSGQGLNEKLFF. The DNA of the CDR3 is TGCGCCAGCAGCCGAAGTGGTCAAGGGCTGAATGAAAAACTGTTTTTT.

This clonotype was counted a single time. A read error is possible here, since a much larger clone lies one base away. The chain links TRBV6-5 to TRBJ2-5, with D perhaps TRBD2 (6 bases). Germline V gene lookup returns CDR1 MNHEY and CDR2 SVGAGI. Trimming removed 6 bases at V and 11 bases at J, with 19 bases between. The CDR3 spans 13 residues. The CDR3 loop is CASSRGEGVKQYF. The CDR3 DNA reads TGTGCCAGCAGCCGCGGGGAAGGGGTAAAGCAGTACTTC.

This clonotype turned up a few times. This chain joins TRBV28 and TRBJ2-7; maybe TRBD1 (6 bases). This CDR3 contains 15 residues. CDR1 and CDR2 (germline): MDHEN, SYDVKM. The ends were cut back, 6 bases at V and 3 bases at J, with 18 bases in the middle. CDR3 sequence (DNA): TGTGCCAGCAGGGACCCGACCGGGACACACTACGAGCAGTACTTC. It translates to CASRDPTGTHYEQYF.

The chain links TRBV7-2 to TRBJ2-3; 12 bases fit TRBD2. The CDR3 is 16 residues long. Per germline, CDR1 SGHTA and CDR2 FQGNSA. Trimming cost V 4 bases and J 5 bases; bases outside gene matches: 7. The CDR3 DNA reads TGTGCCAGCAGCTCGTCTAGCGGGGGGGTTATAGATACGCAGTATTTT. Translation: CASSSSSGGVIDTQYF.

The CDR3, as DNA: TGTGCCAGCAGCCCTCCCCGACTAGCGGAGGCGGACACCGGGGAGCTGTTTTTT. This codes for CASSPPRLAEADTGELFF. V is TRBV11-2 and J is TRBJ2-2, with TRBD2 matching 9 bases. This CDR3 region has 18 residues. V lost 5 bases, J lost 3 bases, and 13 bases stayed unmatched. Germline CDR1 is SGHAT and CDR2 is FQNNGV.

At least ten counts were recorded for this clonotype. The chain uses TRBV9 and TRBJ2-3; D is perhaps TRBD2 (6 bases). CDR1 is SGDLS and CDR2 is YYNGEE in the germline V gene. The CDR3 runs to 15 residues. The germline V and J ends were trimmed by 0 bases and 3 bases, with 11 bases remaining between them. The CDR3 protein is CASSVDAGKTDTQYF. As DNA, the CDR3 is TGTGCCAGCAGCGTAGATGCGGGGAAAACAGATACGCAGTATTTT.

This clonotype was seen a single time. A read error may be the cause here, since a much bigger clone is one base away. The chain combines TRBV5-5 with TRBJ2-3; no firm D call. CDR1 and CDR2 (germline): SGHKS, YYEKEE (reference sequence). Trimming took 3 bases from V and 5 from J, leaving 16 bases between them. The CDR3 is made up of 15 amino acids. CDR3 DNA sequence: TGTGCCAGCAGCTGGGTGAAGGGAAGTGTAGATACGCAGTATTTT. It translates to CASSWVKGSVDTQYF.

A note on this clonotype: A read error may produce the germline difference seen at one junction end. This rearrangement joins TRBV9 to TRBJ2-5, with TRBD2 as a possible D gene (5 bases). The V gene's germline CDR1 is SGDLS and CDR2 YYNGEE. The CDR3 sequence is 14 residues long. CDR3 residues: CASSVETTQETRYF. Here the CDR3 DNA reads TGTGCCAGCAGCGTAGAGACTACCCAAGAGACCCGGTACTTC.